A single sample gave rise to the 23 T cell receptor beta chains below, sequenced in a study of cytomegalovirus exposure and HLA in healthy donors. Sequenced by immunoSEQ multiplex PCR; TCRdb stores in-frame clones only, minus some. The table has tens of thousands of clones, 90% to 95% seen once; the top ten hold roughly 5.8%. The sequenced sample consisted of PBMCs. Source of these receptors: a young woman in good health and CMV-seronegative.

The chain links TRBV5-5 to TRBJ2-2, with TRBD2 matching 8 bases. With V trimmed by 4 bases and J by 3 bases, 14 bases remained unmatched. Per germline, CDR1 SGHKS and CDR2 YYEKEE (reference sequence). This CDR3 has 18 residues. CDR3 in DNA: TGTGCCAGCAGCACCCGAAGCAGGCCGGGAGGGGACACCGGGGAGCTGTTTTTT. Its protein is CASSTRSRPGGDTGELFF.

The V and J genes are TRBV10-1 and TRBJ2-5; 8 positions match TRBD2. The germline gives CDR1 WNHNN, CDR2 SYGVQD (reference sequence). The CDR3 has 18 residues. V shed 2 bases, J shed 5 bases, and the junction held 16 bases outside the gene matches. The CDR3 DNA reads TGCGCCAGCAGTGAGCCAGATGGGCCGGGACTAGATGGGGAGACCCAGTACTTC. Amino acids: CASSEPDGPGLDGETQYF.

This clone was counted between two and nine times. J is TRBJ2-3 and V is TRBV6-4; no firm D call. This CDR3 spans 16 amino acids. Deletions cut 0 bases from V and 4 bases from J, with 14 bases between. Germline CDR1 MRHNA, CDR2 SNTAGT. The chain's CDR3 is CASSDSPNMGPDTQYF. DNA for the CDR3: TGTGCCAGCAGTGACTCCCCCAATATGGGCCCAGATACGCAGTATTTT.

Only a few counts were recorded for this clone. The CDR3 DNA reads TGTGCCAGCAGTGATTCGGCAGGGGGTAATTCACCCCTCCACTTT. Amino acids: CASSDSAGGNSPLHF. The rearrangement uses TRBV6-4 and TRBJ1-6, with 7 bases fitting TRBD1. The V gene's germline CDR1 is MRHNA and CDR2 SNTAGT. The CDR3 sequence is 15 residues long. The J segment lost 6 bases and the V segment lost 3 bases, leaving 5 bases of the junction unmatched.

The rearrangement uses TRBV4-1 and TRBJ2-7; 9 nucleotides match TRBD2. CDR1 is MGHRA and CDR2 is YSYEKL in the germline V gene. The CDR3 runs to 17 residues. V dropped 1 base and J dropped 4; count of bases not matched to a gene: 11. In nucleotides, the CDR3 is TGCGCCAGCAGCCAAGTAATAGCGGGAGTCCATATATACGAGCAGTACGTC. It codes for CASSQVIAGVHIYEQYV.

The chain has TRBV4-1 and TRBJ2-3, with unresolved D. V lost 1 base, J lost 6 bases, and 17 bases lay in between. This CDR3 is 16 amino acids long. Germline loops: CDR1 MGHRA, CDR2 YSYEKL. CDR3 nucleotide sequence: TGCGCCAGCAGCCAAGTGATACTAAGAACGTGGGATACGCAGTATTTT. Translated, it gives CASSQVILRTWDTQYF.

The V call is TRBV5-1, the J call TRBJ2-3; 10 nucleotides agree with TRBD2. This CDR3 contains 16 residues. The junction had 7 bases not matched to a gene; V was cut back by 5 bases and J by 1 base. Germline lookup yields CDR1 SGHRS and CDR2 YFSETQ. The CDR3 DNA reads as TGCGCCAGCAGGAAGAACGGGACTAGCGGCACAGATACGCAGTATTTT. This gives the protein CASRKNGTSGTDTQYF.

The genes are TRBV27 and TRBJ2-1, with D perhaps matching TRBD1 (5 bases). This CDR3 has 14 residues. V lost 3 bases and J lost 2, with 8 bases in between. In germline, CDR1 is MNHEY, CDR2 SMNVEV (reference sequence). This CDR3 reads CASSFDSTYNEQFF. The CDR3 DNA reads TGTGCCAGCAGTTTTGACAGTACCTACAATGAGCAGTTCTTC.

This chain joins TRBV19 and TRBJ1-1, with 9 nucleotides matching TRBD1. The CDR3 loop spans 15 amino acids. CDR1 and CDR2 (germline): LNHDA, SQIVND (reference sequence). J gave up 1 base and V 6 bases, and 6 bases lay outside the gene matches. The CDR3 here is CASSPRDRANTEAFF. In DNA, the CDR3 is TGTGCCAGTAGCCCGCGGGACAGGGCGAACACTGAAGCTTTCTTT.

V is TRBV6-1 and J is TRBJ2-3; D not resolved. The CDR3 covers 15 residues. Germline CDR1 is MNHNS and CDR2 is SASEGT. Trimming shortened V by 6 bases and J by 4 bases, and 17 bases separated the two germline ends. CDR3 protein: CASRLGAVVADTQYF. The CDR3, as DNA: TGTGCCAGCAGGTTAGGCGCGGTCGTGGCAGATACGCAGTATTTT.

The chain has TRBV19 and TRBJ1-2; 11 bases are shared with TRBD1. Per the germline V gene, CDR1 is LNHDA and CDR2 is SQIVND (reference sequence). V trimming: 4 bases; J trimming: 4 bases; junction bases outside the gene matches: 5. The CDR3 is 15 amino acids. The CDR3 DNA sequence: TGTGCCAGTAGTAGAAGGACAGGGGGCGTCTATGGCTACACCTTC. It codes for CASSRRTGGVYGYTF. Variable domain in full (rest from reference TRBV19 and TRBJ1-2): DGGITQSPKYLFRKEGQNVTLSCEQNLNHDAMYWYRQDPGQGLRLIYYSQIVNDFQKGDIAEGYSVSREKKESFPLTVTSAQKNPTAFYLCASSRRTGGVYGYTFGSGTRLTVV.

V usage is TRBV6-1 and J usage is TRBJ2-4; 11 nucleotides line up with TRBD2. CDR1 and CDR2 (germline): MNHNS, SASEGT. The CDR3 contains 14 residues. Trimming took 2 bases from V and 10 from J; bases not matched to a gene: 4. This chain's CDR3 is CASSELAGGTIQYF. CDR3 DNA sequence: TGTGCCAGCAGTGAACTAGCGGGGGGAACGATTCAGTACTTC.

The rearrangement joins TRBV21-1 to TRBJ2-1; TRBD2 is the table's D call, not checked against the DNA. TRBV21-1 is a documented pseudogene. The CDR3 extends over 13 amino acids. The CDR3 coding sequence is TGTGCCAGCAGCAAAGGGGGAGGGCGGGGACAGTTCTTC. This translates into CASSKGGGRGQFF.

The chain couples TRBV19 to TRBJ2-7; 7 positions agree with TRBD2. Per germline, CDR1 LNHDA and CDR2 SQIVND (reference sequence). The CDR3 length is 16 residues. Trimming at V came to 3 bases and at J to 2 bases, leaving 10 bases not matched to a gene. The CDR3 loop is CASSISGGPIAYEQYF. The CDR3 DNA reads TGTGCCAGTAGTATCTCGGGGGGTCCCATCGCCTACGAGCAGTACTTC.

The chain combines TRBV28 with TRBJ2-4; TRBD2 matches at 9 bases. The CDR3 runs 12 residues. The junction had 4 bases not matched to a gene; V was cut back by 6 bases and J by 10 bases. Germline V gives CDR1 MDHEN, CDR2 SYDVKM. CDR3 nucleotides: TGTGCCAGCAGCATTAGCGGGAGAATTCAGTACTTC. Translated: CASSISGRIQYF.

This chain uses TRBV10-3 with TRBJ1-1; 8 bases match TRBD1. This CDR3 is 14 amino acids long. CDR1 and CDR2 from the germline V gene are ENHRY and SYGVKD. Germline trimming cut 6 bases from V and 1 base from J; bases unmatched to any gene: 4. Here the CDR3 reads CAIRLDRENTEAFF. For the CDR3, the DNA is TGTGCCATCAGGTTGGACAGGGAGAACACTGAAGCTTTCTTT.

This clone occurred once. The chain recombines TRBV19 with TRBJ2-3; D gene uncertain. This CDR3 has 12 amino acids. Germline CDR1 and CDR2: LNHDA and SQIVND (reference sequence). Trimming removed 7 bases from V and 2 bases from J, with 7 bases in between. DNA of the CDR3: TGTGCCAGTACTTTCTCCACAGATACGCAGTATTTT. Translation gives CASTFSTDTQYF.

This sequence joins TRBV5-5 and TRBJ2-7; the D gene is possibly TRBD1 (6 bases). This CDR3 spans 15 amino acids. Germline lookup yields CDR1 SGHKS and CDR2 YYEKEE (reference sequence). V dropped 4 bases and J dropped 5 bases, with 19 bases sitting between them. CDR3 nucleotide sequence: TGTGCCAGCAGCCGATGGACTCCAAGGGGGAACGAGCAGTACTTC. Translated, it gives CASSRWTPRGNEQYF.

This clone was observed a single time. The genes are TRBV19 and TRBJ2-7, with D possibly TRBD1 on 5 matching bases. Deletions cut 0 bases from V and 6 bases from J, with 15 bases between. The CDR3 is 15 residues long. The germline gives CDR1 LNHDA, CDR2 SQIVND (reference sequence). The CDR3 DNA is TGTGCCAGTAGTATAGATCCCTCCATGACAGCCGAGCAGTACTTC. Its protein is CASSIDPSMTAEQYF.

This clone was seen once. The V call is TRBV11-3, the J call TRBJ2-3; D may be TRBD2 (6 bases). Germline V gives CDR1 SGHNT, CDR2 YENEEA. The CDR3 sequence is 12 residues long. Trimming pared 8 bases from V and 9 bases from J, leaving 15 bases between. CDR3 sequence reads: CASRFLAQTQYF. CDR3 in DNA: TGTGCCAGCCGATTTCTAGCGCAGACGCAGTATTTT.

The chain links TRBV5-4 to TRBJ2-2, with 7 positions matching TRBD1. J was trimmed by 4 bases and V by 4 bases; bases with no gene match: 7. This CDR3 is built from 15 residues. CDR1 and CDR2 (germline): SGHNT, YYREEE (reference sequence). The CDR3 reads CASSPGDRPTGELFF. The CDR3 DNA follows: TGTGCCAGCAGCCCAGGGGACAGACCCACCGGGGAGCTGTTTTTT. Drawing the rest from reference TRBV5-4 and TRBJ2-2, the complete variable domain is ETGVTQSPTHLIKTRGQQVTLRCSSQSGHNTVSWYQQALGQGPQFIFQYYREEENGRGNFPPRFSGLQFPNYSSELNVNALELDDSALYLCASSPGDRPTGELFFGEGSRLTVL.

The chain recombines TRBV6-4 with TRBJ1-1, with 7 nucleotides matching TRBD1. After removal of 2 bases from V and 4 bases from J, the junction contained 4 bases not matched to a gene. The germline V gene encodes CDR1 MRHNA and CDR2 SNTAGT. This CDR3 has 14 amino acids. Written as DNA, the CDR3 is TGTGCCAGCAGTGACGGGGCAGGGGGCACTGAAGCTTTCTTT. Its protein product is CASSDGAGGTEAFF.

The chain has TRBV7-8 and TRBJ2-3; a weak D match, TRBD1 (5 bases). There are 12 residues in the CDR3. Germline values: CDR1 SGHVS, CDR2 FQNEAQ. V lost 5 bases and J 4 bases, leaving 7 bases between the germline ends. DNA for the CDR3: TGTGCCAGCAGCCCAGGGCCAGATACGCAGTATTTT. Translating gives CASSPGPDTQYF.